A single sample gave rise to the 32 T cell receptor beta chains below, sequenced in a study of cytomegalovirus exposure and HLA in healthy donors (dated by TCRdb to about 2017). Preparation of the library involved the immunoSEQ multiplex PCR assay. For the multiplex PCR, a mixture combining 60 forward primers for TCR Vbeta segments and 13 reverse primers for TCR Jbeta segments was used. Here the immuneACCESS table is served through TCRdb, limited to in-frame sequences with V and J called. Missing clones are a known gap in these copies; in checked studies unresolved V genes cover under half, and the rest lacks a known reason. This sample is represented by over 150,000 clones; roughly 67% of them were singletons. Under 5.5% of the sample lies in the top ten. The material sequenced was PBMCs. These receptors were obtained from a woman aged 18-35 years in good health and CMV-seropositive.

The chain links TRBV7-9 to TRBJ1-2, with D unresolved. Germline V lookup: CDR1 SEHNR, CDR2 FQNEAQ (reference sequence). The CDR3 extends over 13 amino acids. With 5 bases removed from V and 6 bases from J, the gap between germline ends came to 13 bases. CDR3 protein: CASSILAPHGYTF. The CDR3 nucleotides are TGTGCCAGCAGCATCCTAGCCCCTCATGGCTACACCTTC.

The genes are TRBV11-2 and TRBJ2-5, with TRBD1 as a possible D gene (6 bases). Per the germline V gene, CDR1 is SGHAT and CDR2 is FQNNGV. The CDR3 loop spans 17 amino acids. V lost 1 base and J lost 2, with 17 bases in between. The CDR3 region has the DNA TGTGCCAGCAGCTTAGCCCTTGACAGGAGGACACAAGAGACCCAGTACTTC. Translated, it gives CASSLALDRRTQETQYF.

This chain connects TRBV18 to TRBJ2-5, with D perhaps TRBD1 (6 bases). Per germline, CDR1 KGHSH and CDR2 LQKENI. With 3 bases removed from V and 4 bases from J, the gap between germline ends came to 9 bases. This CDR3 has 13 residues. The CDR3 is CASSPGRGETQYF. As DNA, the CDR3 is TGTGCCAGCTCACCGGGCAGGGGAGAGACCCAGTACTTC. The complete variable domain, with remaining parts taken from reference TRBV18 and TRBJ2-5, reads NAGVMQNPRHLVRRRGQEARLRCSPMKGHSHVYWYRQLPEEGLKFMVYLQKENIIDESGMPKERFSAEFPKEGPSILRIQQVVRGDSAAYFCASSPGRGETQYFGPGTRLLVL.

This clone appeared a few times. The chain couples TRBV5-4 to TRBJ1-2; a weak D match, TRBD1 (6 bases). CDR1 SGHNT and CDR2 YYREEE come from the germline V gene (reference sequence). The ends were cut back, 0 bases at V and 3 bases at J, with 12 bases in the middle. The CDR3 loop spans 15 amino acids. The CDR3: CASSLVHRADYGYTF. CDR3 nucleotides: TGTGCCAGCAGCTTGGTCCACAGGGCAGACTATGGCTACACCTTC.

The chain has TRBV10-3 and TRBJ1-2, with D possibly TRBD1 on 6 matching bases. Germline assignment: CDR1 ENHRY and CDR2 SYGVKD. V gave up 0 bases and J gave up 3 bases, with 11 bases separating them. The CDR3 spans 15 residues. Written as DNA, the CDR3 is TGTGCCATCAGTGAGTCGGGGTACAGGGACTATGGCTACACCTTC. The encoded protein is CAISESGYRDYGYTF.

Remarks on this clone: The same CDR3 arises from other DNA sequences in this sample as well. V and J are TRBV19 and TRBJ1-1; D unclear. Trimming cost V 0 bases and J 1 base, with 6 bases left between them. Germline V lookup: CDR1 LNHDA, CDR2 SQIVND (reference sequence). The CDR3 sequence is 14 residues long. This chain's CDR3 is CASSIEAGNTEAFF. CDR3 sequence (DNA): TGTGCCAGTAGTATAGAAGCGGGGAACACTGAAGCTTTCTTT.

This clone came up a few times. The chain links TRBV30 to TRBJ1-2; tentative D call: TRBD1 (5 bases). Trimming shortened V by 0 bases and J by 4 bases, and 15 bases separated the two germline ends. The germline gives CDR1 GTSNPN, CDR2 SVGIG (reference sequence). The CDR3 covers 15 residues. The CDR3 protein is CAWSVVWGGAYGYTF. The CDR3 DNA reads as TGTGCCTGGAGTGTAGTCTGGGGAGGGGCCTATGGCTACACCTTC. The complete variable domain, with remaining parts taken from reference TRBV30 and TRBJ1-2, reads SQTIHQWPATLVQPVGSPLSLECTVEGTSNPNLYWYRQAAGRGLQLLFYSVGIGQISSEVPQNLSASRPQDRQFILSSKKLLLSDSGFYLCAWSVVWGGAYGYTFGSGTRLTVV.

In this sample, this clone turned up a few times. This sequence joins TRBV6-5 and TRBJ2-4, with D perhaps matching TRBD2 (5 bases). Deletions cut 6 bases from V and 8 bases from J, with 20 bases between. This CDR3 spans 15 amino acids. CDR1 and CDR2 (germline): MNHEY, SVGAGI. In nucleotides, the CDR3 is TGTGCCAGCAGCGCCAAAGATGAGGGCTCCGACATTCAGTACTTC. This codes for CASSAKDEGSDIQYF.

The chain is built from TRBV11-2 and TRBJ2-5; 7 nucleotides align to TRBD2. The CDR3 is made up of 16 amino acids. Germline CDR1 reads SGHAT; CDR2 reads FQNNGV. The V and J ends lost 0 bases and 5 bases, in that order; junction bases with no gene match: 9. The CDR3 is CASSLEGGYLGETQYF. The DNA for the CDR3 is TGTGCCAGCAGCTTAGAGGGAGGGTATTTAGGGGAGACCCAGTACTTC.

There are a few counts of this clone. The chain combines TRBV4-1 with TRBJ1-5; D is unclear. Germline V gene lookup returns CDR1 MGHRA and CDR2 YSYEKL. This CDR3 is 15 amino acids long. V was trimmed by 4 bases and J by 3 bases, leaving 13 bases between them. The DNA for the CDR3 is TGCGCCAGCAGCCGCTTACACGTAAACAATCAGCCCCAGCATTTT. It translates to CASSRLHVNNQPQHF.

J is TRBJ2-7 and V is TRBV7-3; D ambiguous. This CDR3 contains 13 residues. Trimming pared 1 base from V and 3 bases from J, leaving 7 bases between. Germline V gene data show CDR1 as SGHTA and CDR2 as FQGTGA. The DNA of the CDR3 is TGTGCCAGCAGCTTAAACAGAAACTACGAGCAGTACTTC. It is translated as CASSLNRNYEQYF.

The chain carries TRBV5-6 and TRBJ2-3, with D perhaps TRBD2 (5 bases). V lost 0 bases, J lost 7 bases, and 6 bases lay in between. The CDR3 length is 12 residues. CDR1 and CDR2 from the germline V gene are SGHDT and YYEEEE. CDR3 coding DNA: TGTGCCAGCAGCTTGGGGAGGAATACGCAGTATTTT. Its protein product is CASSLGRNTQYF.

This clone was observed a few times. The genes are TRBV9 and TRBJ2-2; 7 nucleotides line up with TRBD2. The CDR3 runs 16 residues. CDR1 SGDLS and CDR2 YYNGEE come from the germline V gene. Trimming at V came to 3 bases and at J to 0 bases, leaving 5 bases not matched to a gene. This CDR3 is CASSAQRGTNTGELFF. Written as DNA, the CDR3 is TGTGCCAGCAGCGCCCAGCGGGGAACGAACACCGGGGAGCTGTTTTTT.

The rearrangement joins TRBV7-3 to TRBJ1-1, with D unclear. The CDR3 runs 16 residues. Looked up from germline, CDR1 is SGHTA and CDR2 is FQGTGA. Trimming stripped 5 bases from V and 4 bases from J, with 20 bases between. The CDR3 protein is CASSPQSATAATEAFF. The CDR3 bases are TGTGCCAGCAGCCCTCAATCGGCCACCGCGGCCACTGAAGCTTTCTTT.

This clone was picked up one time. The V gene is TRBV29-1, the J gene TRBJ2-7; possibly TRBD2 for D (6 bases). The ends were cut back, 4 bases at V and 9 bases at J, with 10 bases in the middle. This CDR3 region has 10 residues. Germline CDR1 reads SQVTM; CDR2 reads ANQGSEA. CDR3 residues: CSVVLGGQYF. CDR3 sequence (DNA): TGCAGCGTTGTTTTGGGAGGGCAGTACTTC.

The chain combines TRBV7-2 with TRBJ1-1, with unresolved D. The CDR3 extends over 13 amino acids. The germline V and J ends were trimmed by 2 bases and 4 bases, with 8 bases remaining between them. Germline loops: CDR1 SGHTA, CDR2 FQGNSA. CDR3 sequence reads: CASSLRGRTEAFF. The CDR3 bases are TGTGCCAGCAGCTTACGGGGTCGCACTGAAGCTTTCTTT. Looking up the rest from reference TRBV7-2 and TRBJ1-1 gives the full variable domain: GAGVSQSPSNKVTEKGKDVELRCDPISGHTALYWYRQSLGQGLEFLIYFQGNSAPDKSGLPSDRFSAERTGGSVSTLTIQRTQQEDSAVYLCASSLRGRTEAFFGQGTRLTVV.

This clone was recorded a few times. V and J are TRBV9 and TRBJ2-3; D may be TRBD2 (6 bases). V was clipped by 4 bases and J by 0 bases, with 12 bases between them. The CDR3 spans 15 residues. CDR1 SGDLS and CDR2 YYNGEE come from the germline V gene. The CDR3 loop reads CASSTPGTSTDTQYF. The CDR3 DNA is TGTGCCAGCAGCACCCCCGGGACTAGCACAGATACGCAGTATTTT.

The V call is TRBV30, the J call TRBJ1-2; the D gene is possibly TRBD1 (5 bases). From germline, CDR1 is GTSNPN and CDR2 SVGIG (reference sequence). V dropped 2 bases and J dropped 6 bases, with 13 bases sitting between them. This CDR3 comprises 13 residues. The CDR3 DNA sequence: TGTGCCTGGAGTCAGGCAGGGAGGAATGGCTACACCTTC. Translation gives CAWSQAGRNGYTF.

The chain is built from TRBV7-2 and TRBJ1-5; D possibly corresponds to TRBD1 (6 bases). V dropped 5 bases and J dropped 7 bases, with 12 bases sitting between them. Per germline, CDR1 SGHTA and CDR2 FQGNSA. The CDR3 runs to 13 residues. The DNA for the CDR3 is TGTGCCAGCAGCGCAGGGGCGGAGCAGCCCCAGCATTTT. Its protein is CASSAGAEQPQHF. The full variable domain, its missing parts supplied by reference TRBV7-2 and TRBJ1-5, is GAGVSQSPSNKVTEKGKDVELRCDPISGHTALYWYRQSLGQGLEFLIYFQGNSAPDKSGLPSDRFSAERTGGSVSTLTIQRTQQEDSAVYLCASSAGAEQPQHFGDGTRLSIL.

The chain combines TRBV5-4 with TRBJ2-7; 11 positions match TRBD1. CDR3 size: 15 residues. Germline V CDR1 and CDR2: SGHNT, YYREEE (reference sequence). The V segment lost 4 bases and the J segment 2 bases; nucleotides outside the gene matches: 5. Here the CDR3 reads CASSPDRGQPYEQYF. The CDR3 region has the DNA TGTGCCAGCAGCCCGGACAGGGGGCAGCCCTACGAGCAGTACTTC.

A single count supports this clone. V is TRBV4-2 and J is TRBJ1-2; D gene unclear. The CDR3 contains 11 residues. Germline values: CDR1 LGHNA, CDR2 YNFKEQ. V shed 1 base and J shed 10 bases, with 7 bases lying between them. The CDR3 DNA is TGTGCCAGCAGCCAAGTGGGAGCCTACACCTTC. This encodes CASSQVGAYTF.

CDR3 protein: CASRIDRGPLQPQHF. The CDR3 DNA reads TGTGCCAGCAGAATTGACAGGGGGCCTCTCCAGCCCCAGCATTTT. V gene TRBV2 combines with J gene TRBJ1-5, with TRBD1 identical over 10 bases. Germline trimming cut 6 bases from V and 7 bases from J; bases unmatched to any gene: 9. This CDR3 is 15 amino acids long. CDR1 is SNHLY, CDR2 FYNNEI, per germline.

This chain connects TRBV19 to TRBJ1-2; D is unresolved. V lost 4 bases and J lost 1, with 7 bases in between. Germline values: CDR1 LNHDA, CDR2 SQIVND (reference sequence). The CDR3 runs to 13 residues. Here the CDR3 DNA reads TGTGCCAGTAGTAGCCTAGTTAACTATGGCTACACCTTC. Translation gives CASSSLVNYGYTF.

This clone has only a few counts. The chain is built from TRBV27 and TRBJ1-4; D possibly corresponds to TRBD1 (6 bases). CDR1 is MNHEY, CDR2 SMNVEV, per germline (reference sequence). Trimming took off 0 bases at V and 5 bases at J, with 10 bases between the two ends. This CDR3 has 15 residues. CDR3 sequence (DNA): TGTGCCAGCAGTTTATCGGGGACATGGAATGAAAAACTGTTTTTT. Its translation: CASSLSGTWNEKLFF.

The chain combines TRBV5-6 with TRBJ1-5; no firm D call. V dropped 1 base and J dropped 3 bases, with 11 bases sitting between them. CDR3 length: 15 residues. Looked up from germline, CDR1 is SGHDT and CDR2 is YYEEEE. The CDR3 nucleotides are TGTGCCAGCAGCTTGTTGCTACAGAACAATCAGCCCCAGCATTTT. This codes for CASSLLLQNNQPQHF.

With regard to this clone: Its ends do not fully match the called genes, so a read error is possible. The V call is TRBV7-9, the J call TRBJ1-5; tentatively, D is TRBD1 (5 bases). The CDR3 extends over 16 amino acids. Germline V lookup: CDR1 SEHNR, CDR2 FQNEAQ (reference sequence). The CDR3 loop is CSSSPSRAGGNQPQHF. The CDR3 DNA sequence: TGTTCCAGCAGCCCTTCGAGGGCGGGGGGCAATCAGCCCCAGCATTTT. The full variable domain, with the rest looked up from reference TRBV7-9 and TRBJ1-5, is DTGVSQNPRHKITKRGQNVTFRCDPISEHNRLYWYRQTLGQGPEFLTYFQNEAQLEKSRLLSDRFSAERPKGSFSTLEIQRTEQGDSAMYLCSSSPSRAGGNQPQHFGDGTRLSIL.

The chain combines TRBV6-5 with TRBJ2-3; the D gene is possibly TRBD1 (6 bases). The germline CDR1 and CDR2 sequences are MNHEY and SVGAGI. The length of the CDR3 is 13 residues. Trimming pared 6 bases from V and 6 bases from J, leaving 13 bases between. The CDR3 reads CASSRTVYDTQYF. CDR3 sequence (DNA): TGTGCCAGCAGCCGGACAGTCTACGATACGCAGTATTTT.

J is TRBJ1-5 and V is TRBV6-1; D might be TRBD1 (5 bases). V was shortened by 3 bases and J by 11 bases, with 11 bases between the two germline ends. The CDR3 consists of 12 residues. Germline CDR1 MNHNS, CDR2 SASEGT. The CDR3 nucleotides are TGTGCCAGCAGTGATTGGGGCACGGCCCAGCATTTT. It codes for CASSDWGTAQHF.

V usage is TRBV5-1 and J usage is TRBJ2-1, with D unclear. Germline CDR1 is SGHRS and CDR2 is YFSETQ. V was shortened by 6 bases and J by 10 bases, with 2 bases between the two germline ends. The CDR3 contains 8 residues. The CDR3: CASIEQFF. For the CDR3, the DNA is TGCGCCAGCATAGAGCAGTTCTTC. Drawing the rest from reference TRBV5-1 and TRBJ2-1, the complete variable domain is KAGVTQTPRYLIKTRGQQVTLSCSPISGHRSVSWYQQTPGQGLQFLFEYFSETQRNKGNFPGRFSGRQFSNSRSEMNVSTLELGDSALYLCASIEQFFGPGTRLTVL.

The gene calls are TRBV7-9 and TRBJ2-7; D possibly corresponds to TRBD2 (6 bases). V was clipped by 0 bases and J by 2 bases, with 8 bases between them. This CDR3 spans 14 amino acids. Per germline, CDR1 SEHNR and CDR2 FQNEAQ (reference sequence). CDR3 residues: CASSLAGGTYEQYF. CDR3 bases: TGTGCCAGCAGCTTAGCGGGGGGAACCTACGAGCAGTACTTC.

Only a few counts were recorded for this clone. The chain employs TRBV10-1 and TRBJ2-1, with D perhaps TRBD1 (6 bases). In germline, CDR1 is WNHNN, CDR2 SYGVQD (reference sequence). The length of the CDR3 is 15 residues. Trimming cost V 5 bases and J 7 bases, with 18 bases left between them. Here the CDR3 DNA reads TGCGCCAGCAGTCCTGGGGGCAGAACTTCAAATGAGCAGTTCTTC. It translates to CASSPGGRTSNEQFF.

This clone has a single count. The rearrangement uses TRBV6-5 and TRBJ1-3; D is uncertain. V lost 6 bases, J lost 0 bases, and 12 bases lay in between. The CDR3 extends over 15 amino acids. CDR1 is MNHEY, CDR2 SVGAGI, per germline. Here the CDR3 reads CASRHTGNSGNTIYF. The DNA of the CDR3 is TGTGCCAGCAGACACACCGGGAACTCTGGAAACACCATATATTTT.